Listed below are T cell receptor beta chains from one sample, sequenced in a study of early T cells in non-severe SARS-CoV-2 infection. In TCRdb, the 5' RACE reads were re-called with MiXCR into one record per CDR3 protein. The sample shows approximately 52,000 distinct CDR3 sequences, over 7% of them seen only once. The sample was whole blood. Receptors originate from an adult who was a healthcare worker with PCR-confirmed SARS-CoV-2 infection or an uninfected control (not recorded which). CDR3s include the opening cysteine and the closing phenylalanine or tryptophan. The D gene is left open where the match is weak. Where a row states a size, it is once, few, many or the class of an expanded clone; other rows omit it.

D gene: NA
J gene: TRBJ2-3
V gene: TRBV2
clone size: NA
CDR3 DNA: TGTGCCAGCGCATTCAGGGGGGGGACAGATACGCAGTATTTT
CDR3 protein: CASAFRGGTDTQYF

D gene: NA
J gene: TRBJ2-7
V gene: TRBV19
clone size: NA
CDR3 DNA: TGTGCCAGTAGTCCGGGACGGATCTACGAGCAGTACTTC
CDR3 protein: CASSPGRIYEQYF

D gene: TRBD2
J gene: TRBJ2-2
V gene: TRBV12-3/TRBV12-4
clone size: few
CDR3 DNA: TGTGCCAGCAGAGGGACTAGCGGGAGGACGAACACCGGGGAGCTGTTTTTT
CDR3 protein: CASRGTSGRTNTGELFF

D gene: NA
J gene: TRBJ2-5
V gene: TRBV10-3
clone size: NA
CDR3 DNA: TGTGCCATCAGTGAGGCGTCGGGCAGGACACAAGAGACCCAGTACTTC
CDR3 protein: CAISEASGRTQETQYF

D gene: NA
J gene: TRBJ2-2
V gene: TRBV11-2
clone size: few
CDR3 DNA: TGTGCCAGCAGCTTGCGAGGACCTGCCGCCGGGGAGCTGTTTTTT
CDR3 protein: CASSLRGPAAGELFF

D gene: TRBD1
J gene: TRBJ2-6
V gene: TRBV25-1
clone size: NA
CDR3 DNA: TGTGCCAGCGCCGGACAGGGGCGTACGGGGGCCAACGTCCTGACTTTC
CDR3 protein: CASAGQGRTGANVLTF

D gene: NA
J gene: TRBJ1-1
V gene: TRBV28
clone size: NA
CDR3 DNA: TGTGCCAGCATCGACAGAAACACTGAAGCTTTCTTT
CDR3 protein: CASIDRNTEAFF

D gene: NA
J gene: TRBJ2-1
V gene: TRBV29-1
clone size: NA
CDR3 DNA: TGCAGCGTTGTTGTCGGGCGGATCTACAATGAGCAGTTCTTC
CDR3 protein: CSVVVGRIYNEQFF

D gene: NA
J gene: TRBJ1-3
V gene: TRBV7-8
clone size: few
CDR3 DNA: TGTGCCAGCAGCTTAGCGCAGGGTACTGGAAACACCATATATTTT
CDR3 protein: CASSLAQGTGNTIYF

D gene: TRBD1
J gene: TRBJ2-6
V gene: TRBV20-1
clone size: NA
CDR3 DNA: TGCAGTGCTAGGGCCCCTGGGGGGACAGGAAGACCTGGGGCCAACGTCCTGACTTTC
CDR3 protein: CSARAPGGTGRPGANVLTF

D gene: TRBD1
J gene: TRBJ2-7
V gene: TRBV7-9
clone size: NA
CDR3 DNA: TGTGCCAGCAGCTTAAGGGGCAGGGGGCCCTCCTCCTACGAGCAGTACTTC
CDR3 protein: CASSLRGRGPSSYEQYF

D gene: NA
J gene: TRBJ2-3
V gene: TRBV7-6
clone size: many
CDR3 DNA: TGTGCCAGCAGCTTACGCGGGGAATCCACAGATACGCAGTATTTT
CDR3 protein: CASSLRGESTDTQYF

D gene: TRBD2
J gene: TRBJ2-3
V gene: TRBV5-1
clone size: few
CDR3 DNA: TGCGCCAGCAGCTTGGCCCTGGCCCCGGGACTAGCGGGAGATACGCAGTATTTT
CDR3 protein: CASSLALAPGLAGDTQYF

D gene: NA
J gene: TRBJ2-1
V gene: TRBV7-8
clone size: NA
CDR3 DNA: TGTGCCAGCAGCCAGACCCGAGACCCACTCAATGAGCAGTTCTTC
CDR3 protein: CASSQTRDPLNEQFF

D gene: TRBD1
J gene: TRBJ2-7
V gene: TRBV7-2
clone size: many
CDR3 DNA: TGTGCCAGCAGCTTGGACAGGGTCTACGAGCAGTACTTC
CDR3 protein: CASSLDRVYEQYF

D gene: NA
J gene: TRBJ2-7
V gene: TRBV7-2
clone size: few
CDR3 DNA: TGTGCCAGCAGCTCCCGATTAACGGGGGCCTACGAGCAGTACTTC
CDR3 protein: CASSSRLTGAYEQYF

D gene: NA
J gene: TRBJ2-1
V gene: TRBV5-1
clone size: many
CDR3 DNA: TGCGCCAGTCGACTGGGGGCCAAGAGCTCCTACAATGAGCAGTTCTTC
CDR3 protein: CASRLGAKSSYNEQFF

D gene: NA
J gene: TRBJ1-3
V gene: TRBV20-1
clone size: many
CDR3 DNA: TGCAGTGTCAAAGGCGGGGGGGACACCATATATTTT
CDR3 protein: CSVKGGGDTIYF

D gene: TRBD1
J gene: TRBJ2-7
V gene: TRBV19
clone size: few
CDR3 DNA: TGTGCCAGTTCTGCCGGGACAGGGGGAAGGGGTGAGCAGTACTTC
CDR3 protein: CASSAGTGGRGEQYF

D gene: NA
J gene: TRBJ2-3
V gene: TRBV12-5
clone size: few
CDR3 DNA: TGTGCTAGTGCCCACAGGGATACGCAGTATTTT
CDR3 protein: CASAHRDTQYF

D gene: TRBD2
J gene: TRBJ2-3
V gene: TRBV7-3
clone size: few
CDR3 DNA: TGTGCCAGCAGCTTGGGACTAGCGGAAATCACAGATACGCAGTATTTT
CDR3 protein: CASSLGLAEITDTQYF

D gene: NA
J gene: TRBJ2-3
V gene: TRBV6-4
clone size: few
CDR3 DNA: TGTGCCAGCACCAGACTGGTGTCCACAGATACGCAGTATTTT
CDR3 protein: CASTRLVSTDTQYF

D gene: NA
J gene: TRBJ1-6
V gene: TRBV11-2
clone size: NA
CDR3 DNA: TGTGCCAGCAGCGGAGAGAATTCACCCCTCCACTTT
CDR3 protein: CASSGENSPLHF

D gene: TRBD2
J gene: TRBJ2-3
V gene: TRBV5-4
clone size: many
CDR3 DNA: TGTGCCAACGGACAGGGACTAGCGAGGACAGATACGCAGTATTTT
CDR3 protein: CANGQGLARTDTQYF

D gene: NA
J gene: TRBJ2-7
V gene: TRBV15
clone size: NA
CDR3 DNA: TGTGCCACCAGCAGAGATCGGGAGAGGGAAAACTTC
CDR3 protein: CATSRDRERENF

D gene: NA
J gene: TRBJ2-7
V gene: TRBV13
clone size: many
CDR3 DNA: TGTGCCAGCAGCTCGACAGGTCTTGGTCGCTCCGAGCAGTACTTC
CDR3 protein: CASSSTGLGRSEQYF

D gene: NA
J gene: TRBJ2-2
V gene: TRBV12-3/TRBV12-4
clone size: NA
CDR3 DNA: TGTGCCATCCAGGGACAGAACACCGGGGAGCTGTTTTTT
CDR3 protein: CAIQGQNTGELFF

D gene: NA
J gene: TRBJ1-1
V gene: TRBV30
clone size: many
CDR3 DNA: TGTGCCTGGAAGCTGAACACTGAAGCTTTCTTT
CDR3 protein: CAWKLNTEAFF

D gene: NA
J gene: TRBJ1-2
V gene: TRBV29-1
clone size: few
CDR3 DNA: TGCAGCGCCGCCCCCAGTTTCATGGGAGGCTACACCTTC
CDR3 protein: CSAAPSFMGGYTF

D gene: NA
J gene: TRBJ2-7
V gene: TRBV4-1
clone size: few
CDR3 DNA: TGCGCCAGCAGCCAAGATCAGTCCTACGAGCAGTACTTC
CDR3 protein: CASSQDQSYEQYF

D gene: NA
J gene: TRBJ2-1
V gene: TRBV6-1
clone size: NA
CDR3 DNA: TGTGCCAGCAGTGAAGCTAGGGTCGGTGAGCAGTTCTTC
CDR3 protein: CASSEARVGEQFF

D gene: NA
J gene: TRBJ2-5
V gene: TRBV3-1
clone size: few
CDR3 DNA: TGTGCCAGCAGCCAAGTATGGGGTGAAGAGACCCAGTACTTC
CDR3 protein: CASSQVWGEETQYF

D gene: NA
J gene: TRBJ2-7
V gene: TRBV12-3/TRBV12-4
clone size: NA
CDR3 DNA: TGTGCCAGCAGTTTAAACTCGTGGGGACTGGAGCAGTACTTC
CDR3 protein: CASSLNSWGLEQYF

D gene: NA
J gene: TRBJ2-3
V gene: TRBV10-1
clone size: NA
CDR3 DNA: TGCGCCAGCAGTGAGTCCGGCGGGCCGCCGCAGTATTTT
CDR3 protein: CASSESGGPPQYF

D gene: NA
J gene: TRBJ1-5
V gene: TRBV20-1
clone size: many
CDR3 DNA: TGCAGTGCTAGGGTGGGGGGAAATCAGCCCCAGCATTTT
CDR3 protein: CSARVGGNQPQHF

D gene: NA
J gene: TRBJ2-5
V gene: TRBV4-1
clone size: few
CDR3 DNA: TGCGCCAGCAGCCTCATAGTACTCCAAGAGACCCAGTACTTC
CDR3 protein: CASSLIVLQETQYF

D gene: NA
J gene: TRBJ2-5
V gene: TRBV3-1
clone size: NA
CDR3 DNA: TGTGCCAGCAGCCAAAACCCCCAGGGAGGAGAGACCCAGTACTTC
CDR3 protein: CASSQNPQGGETQYF

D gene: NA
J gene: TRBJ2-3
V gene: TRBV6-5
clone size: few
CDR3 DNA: TGTGCCAGCTTCCCCGAGGGGATGTTCACTAGCACAGATACGCAGTATTTT
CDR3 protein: CASFPEGMFTSTDTQYF

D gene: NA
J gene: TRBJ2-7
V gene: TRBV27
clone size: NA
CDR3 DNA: TGTGCCAGCAACGATGGGGGATCGTCCTACGAGCAGTACTTC
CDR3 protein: CASNDGGSSYEQYF

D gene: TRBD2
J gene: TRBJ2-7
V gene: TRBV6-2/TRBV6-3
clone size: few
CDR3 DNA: TGTGCCAGCATCGGACTAGCGAGGGGCTACGAGCAGTACTTC
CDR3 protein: CASIGLARGYEQYF

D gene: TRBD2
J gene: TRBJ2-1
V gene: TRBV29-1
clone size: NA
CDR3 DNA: TGCAGCGTCGTCCTAGCGGGAGTAGGCAATGAGCAGTTCTTC
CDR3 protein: CSVVLAGVGNEQFF

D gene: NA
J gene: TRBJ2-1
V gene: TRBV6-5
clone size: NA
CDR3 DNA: TGTGCCAGCAGTTCCAAATCAGTCTCCTCCTACAATGAGCAGTTCTTC
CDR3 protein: CASSSKSVSSYNEQFF

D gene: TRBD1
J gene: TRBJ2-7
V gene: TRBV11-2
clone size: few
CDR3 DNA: TGTGCCAGCAGTCAGGGGGCGGCCTACGAGCAGTACTTC
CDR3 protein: CASSQGAAYEQYF

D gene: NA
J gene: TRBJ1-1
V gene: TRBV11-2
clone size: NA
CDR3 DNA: TGTGCCAGCAGCTTAGCAGGGGTGTACACTGAAGCTTTCTTT
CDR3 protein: CASSLAGVYTEAFF

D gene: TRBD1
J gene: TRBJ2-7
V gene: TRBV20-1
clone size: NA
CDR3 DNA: TGCAGTGCTGCCGGGACAGGGGGCCGAACTTACTACGAGCAGTACTTC
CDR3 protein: CSAAGTGGRTYYEQYF

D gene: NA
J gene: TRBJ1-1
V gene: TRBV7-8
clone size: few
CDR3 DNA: TGTGCCAGCAGCATCCTGGACAGTCTCATGAACACTGAAGCTTTCTTT
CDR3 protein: CASSILDSLMNTEAFF

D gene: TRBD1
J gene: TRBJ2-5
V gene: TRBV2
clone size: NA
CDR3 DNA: TGTGCCGGAGGACAGGCGTACCAAGAGACCCAGTACTTC
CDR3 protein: CAGGQAYQETQYF

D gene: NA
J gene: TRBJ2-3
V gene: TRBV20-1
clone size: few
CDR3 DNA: TGCAGTGCTACGAACACAGATACGCAGTATTTT
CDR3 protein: CSATNTDTQYF

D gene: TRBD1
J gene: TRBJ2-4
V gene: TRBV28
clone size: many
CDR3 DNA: TGTGCCAGCAGTTCTCGGACAGGACAGTACTTC
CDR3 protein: CASSSRTGQYF

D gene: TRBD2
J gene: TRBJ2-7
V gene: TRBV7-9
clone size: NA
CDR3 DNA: TGTGCCAGCAGCTCACCCTGGACTAGCGGGACCCTACCCCACGAGCAGTACTTC
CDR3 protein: CASSSPWTSGTLPHEQYF

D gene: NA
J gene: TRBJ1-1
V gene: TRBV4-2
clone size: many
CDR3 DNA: TGTGCCAGCAGCCAAGATCGCAGGGCGGCTGAAGCTTTCTTT
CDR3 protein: CASSQDRRAAEAFF

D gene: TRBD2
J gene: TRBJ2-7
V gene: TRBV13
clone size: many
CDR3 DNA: TGTGCCAGCAGCTTAGGTGGGACTAGCGGGAGGAGGTACGAGCAGTACTTC
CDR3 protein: CASSLGGTSGRRYEQYF

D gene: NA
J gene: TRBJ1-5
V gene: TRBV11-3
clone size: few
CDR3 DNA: TGTGCCAGCAGCTTAGACTGTAGCAATCAGCCCCAGCATTTT
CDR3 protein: CASSLDCSNQPQHF

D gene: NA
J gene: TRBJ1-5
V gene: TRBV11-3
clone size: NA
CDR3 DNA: TGTGCCAGCAGCCCCGGACAGAACCATCAGCCCCAGCATTTT
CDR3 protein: CASSPGQNHQPQHF

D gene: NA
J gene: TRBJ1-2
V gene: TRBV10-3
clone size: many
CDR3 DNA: TGTGCCATCACGGGGGGAAGGGTGCTAGAAGGCTACACCTTC
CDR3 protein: CAITGGRVLEGYTF

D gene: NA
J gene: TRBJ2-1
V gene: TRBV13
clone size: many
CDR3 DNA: TGTGCCAGCAGCTTAGGGCAGGGCCCTGGGGGCGAGCAGTTCTTC
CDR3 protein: CASSLGQGPGGEQFF

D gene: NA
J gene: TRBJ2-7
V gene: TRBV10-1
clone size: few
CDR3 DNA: TGCGCCAGCAGTATGGGGGTCTACGAGCAGTACTTC
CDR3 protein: CASSMGVYEQYF

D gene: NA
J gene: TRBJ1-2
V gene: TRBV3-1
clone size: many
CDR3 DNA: TGTGCCAGCAGCCAATGGGGGGCGGAGGATGGCTACACCTTC
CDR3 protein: CASSQWGAEDGYTF